This T cell receptor (beta chain) was identified during a study of blood T cell repertoires in COVID-19. The overall study: The United States, Italy and Spain provided the acute and convalescent COVID-19 samples.

Original processing notes: Scientists estimated how many nucleated cells there were by amplifying reference gene primers. Method: immunoSEQ multiplex PCR; TCRdb's copy keeps in-frame clones and lacks some. The V and J calls and clone size were taken over from that table, and D and trimming were inferred from the DNA. The sample carries some 250,000 clones, around 89% recorded once. Adults between roughly 18 and 100 years of age took part from 24 US areas. The germline V gene encodes CDR1 SSHAT and CDR2 FNYEAQ (reference sequence). The CDR3 spans 14 residues. Trimming left V 5 bases short and J 6 bases short, with 14 bases between.

The sequenced sample was PBMCs or T cells enriched from blood (not recorded which). The chain carries TRBV7-7 and TRBJ2-1; maybe TRBD1 (5 bases). This TCR was recovered from a middle-aged man who had recovered from COVID-19. CDR3 DNA: TGTGCCAGCAGCCCAGTGGGGCCACCCAATGAGCAGTTCTTC. As protein: CASSPVGPPNEQFF.